These T cell receptor beta chains were read from a single sample in a study of blood T cell repertoires in COVID-19. Produced via immunoSEQ multiplex PCR; TCRdb's table is partial and in-frame only. The sample holds 150,000 or so clones, over 80% seen once. The sequenced sample was peripheral blood. Source of these receptors: a man at least 80 years old with acute or convalescent COVID-19. CDR3s include the opening cysteine and the closing phenylalanine or tryptophan. Each record gives: V gene, D gene, clone size, J gene, CDR3 protein, CDR3 DNA. D genes are given only for firm matches. The size of a clone is reported for some rows only, either as once, few or many, or as a class for expanded clones.

TRBV5-6	TRBD1	NA	TRBJ2-5	CASSLGLVTGGRGETQYF	TGTGCCAGCAGCTTGGGTTTAGTGACAGGGGGACGTGGGGAGACCCAGTACTTC
TRBV28	NA	NA	TRBJ1-4	CASNNPRGNNEKLFF	TGTGCCAGCAACAACCCCCGGGGTAATAATGAAAAACTGTTTTTT
TRBV12-3/TRBV12-4	NA	once	TRBJ2-2	CASSRRVTGELFF	TGTGCCAGCAGCCGAAGAGTCACCGGGGAGCTGTTTTTT
TRBV18	TRBD1	NA	TRBJ1-4	CASSLQGAANEKLFF	TGTGCCAGCTCACTACAGGGGGCAGCTAATGAAAAACTGTTTTTT
TRBV9	NA	NA	TRBJ2-3	CASSDYGLPQYF	TGTGCCAGCAGCGACTACGGACTACCGCAGTATTTT
TRBV6-1	TRBD1	NA	TRBJ2-7	CASSEGTGVEQYF	TGTGCCAGCAGTGAAGGGACAGGGGTCGAGCAGTACTTC
TRBV5-1	TRBD1	NA	TRBJ1-5	CASSLTGQGEDQPQHF	TGCGCCAGCAGCTTGACGGGACAGGGAGAGGATCAGCCCCAGCATTTT
TRBV7-2	NA	NA	TRBJ1-3	CASSLFGGRGRHSGNTIYF	TGTGCCAGCAGCTTATTTGGTGGCAGGGGACGCCACTCTGGAAACACCATATATTTT
TRBV10-2	TRBD1	NA	TRBJ1-5	CASSESTGVGQPQHF	TGCGCCAGCAGTGAGTCGACAGGGGTAGGTCAGCCCCAGCATTTT
TRBV19	TRBD1	NA	TRBJ2-2	CASIGTGGNTGELFF	TGCGCCAGTATAGGGACAGGAGGGAACACCGGGGAGCTGTTTTTT
TRBV10-1	TRBD2	NA	TRBJ2-1	CASSDGGRAPNEQFF	TGCGCCAGCAGTGACGGCGGGAGGGCCCCCAATGAGCAGTTCTTC
TRBV14	NA	NA	TRBJ1-6	CASSQERPFGGPLHF	TGTGCCAGCAGCCAAGAAAGACCTTTCGGGGGACCCCTCCACTTT
TRBV5-8	TRBD2	NA	TRBJ2-5	CASSVGLAGGVETQYF	TGTGCCAGCAGCGTGGGACTAGCGGGAGGGGTGGAGACCCAGTACTTC
TRBV6-6	NA	once	TRBJ1-2	CASSSQSDIPGYGYTF	TGTGCCAGCAGCTCACAATCCGATATACCAGGCTATGGCTACACCTTC
TRBV25-1	NA	NA	TRBJ1-4	CASSESRGREKLFF	TGTGCCAGCAGTGAGTCCAGGGGCCGGGAAAAACTGTTTTTT
TRBV3-1/TRBV3-2	NA	NA	TRBJ1-2	CASSHEDRGGYTF	TGTGCCAGCAGCCATGAGGACAGAGGGGGCTACACCTTC
TRBV5-8	TRBD1	NA	TRBJ2-1	CASSLAGQGRNEQFF	TGTGCCAGCAGCTTGGCGGGACAGGGTCGAAATGAGCAGTTCTTC
TRBV19	NA	NA	TRBJ2-1	CASRLRGGVDNEQFF	TGTGCCAGTAGACTCCGCGGCGGGGTCGACAATGAGCAGTTCTTC
TRBV5-5	TRBD2	NA	TRBJ2-1	CASSAEPGLALYNEQFF	TGTGCCAGCAGCGCCGAACCAGGACTAGCCCTCTACAATGAGCAGTTCTTC
TRBV7-8	TRBD2	NA	TRBJ2-1	CASSSPSGRIHNEQFF	TGTGCCAGCAGCTCCCCAAGCGGGAGGATCCACAATGAGCAGTTCTTC
TRBV28	NA	NA	TRBJ2-1	CASSLYSTRDEQFF	TGTGCCAGCAGTTTATACTCGACTAGAGATGAGCAGTTCTTC
TRBV7-2	TRBD2	NA	TRBJ2-7	CASSSAGGYEQYF	TGTGCCAGCAGTTCCGCGGGGGGCTACGAGCAGTACTTC
TRBV4-1	TRBD2	NA	TRBJ2-1	CASSQGVEVLAGGSSYNEQFF	TGCGCCAGCAGCCAAGGGGTTGAGGTACTAGCGGGAGGGAGCTCCTACAATGAGCAGTTCTTC
TRBV12-3/TRBV12-4	NA	NA	TRBJ2-1	CASSLAIEQFF	TGTGCCAGCAGTTTAGCTATTGAGCAGTTCTTC
TRBV15	NA	NA	TRBJ1-2	CATSRDGGVSGYTF	TGTGCCACCAGCAGAGATGGGGGGGTCTCGGGCTACACCTTC
TRBV4-1	TRBD2	once	TRBJ2-1	CASSQDQRAGGHNEQFF	TGCGCCAGCAGCCAAGATCAGCGAGCGGGAGGACACAATGAGCAGTTCTTC
TRBV6-5	TRBD1	once	TRBJ1-2	CASRTGTANYGYTF	TGTGCCAGCAGAACGGGGACAGCTAACTATGGCTACACCTTC
TRBV5-1	NA	once	TRBJ1-6	CASSLAGEGGKPLHF	TGCGCCAGCAGCTTGGCCGGCGAAGGGGGTAAACCCCTCCACTTT
TRBV28	TRBD1	NA	TRBJ2-5	CASSPGTASSQTQYF	TGTGCCAGCAGTCCCGGGACAGCTTCTTCGCAGACCCAGTACTTC
TRBV6-4	NA	few	TRBJ1-1	CASRLNRATEAFF	TGTGCCAGCAGGTTAAACAGGGCAACTGAAGCTTTCTTT
TRBV5-1	NA	NA	TRBJ2-4	CASSPVRDTKNIQYF	TGCGCCAGCAGCCCCGTGAGGGACACCAAAAACATTCAGTACTTC
TRBV24-1	NA	NA	TRBJ1-3	CATSDSHGSGNTIYF	TGTGCCACCAGTGATTCCCACGGGTCTGGAAACACCATATATTTT
TRBV7-6	NA	NA	TRBJ1-4	CASSQRAGEANEKLFF	TGTGCCAGCAGCCAGCGTGCGGGGGAGGCTAATGAAAAACTGTTTTTT
TRBV5-8	TRBD2	NA	TRBJ2-1	CASSSGLAGMRNEQFF	TGTGCCAGCAGCTCGGGACTAGCGGGAATGAGGAATGAGCAGTTCTTC
TRBV14	TRBD2	NA	TRBJ2-5	CASSQGGSKETQYF	TGTGCCAGCAGCCAGGGAGGGAGTAAAGAGACCCAGTACTTC
TRBV24-1	NA	NA	TRBJ2-3	CATSAGQSPGTDTQYF	TGTGCCACCAGTGCCGGACAGTCCCCGGGCACAGATACGCAGTATTTT
TRBV27	TRBD1	NA	TRBJ2-3	CASSLGDRGTDTQYF	TGTGCCAGCAGTTTAGGGGACAGGGGCACAGATACGCAGTATTTT
TRBV28	TRBD1	NA	TRBJ1-2	CASSTPMDREVGAYGYTF	TGTGCCAGCAGCACCCCCATGGACAGGGAAGTGGGGGCCTATGGCTACACCTTC
TRBV6-2/TRBV6-3	NA	few	TRBJ2-3	CASSYWLAYPDTQYF	TGTGCCAGCAGTTACTGGCTAGCGTACCCAGATACGCAGTATTTT
TRBV5-1	TRBD1	NA	TRBJ1-2	CASSRGGQGTFTVYGYTF	TGCGCCAGCAGCCGGGGGGGACAGGGGACCTTTACGGTCTATGGCTACACCTTC
TRBV5-1	NA	NA	TRBJ2-2	CASSPGENTGELFF	TGCGCCAGCAGCCCGGGGGAGAACACCGGGGAGCTGTTTTTT
TRBV7-2	NA	NA	TRBJ2-2	CASSLEGGVGELFF	TGTGCCAGCAGCTTAGAGGGGGGGGTCGGGGAGCTGTTTTTT
TRBV12-3/TRBV12-4	NA	NA	TRBJ1-2	CATVQLNYGYTF	TGTGCCACCGTTCAACTAAACTATGGCTACACCTTC
TRBV9	NA	NA	TRBJ2-2	CASSLGGVAGELFF	TGTGCCAGCAGCCTAGGCGGGGTGGCCGGGGAGCTGTTTTTT
TRBV30	TRBD1	NA	TRBJ1-5	CAWSDRGDQPQHF	TGTGCCTGGAGTGACAGGGGAGATCAGCCCCAGCATTTT
TRBV5-5	NA	NA	TRBJ2-1	CASSFTGAYNEQFF	TGTGCCAGCAGCTTCACCGGAGCCTACAATGAGCAGTTCTTC
TRBV27	TRBD2	once	TRBJ2-1	CAPAGGLGGADEQFF	TGCGCCCCCGCGGGGGGCCTCGGGGGGGCCGATGAGCAGTTCTTC
TRBV4-2	TRBD1	NA	TRBJ1-4	CASSQDPQAGTGNEKLFF	TGTGCCAGCAGCCAAGATCCGCAGGCCGGGACAGGAAATGAAAAACTGTTTTTT
TRBV28	NA	NA	TRBJ1-1	CASSFGVRGTEAFF	TGTGCCAGCAGTTTCGGGGTCAGGGGCACTGAAGCTTTCTTT
TRBV7-6	NA	NA	TRBJ1-1	CAGGTGTEAFF	TGTGCGGGGGGGACGGGCACTGAAGCTTTCTTT
TRBV11-2	NA	NA	TRBJ2-5	CASSLGLETQYF	TGTGCCAGCAGCTTAGGACTAGAGACCCAGTACTTC
TRBV10-2	NA	NA	TRBJ1-2	CASSKEFALKAYGYTF	TGCGCCAGCAGTAAAGAATTTGCCCTCAAAGCCTATGGCTACACCTTC